This TCR beta chain was obtained from a study of control samples from healthy donors and cancer patients. The CDR3 sequence is 15 residues long. CDR1 and CDR2 from the germline V gene are DFQATT and SNEGSKA (reference sequence). J lost 0 bases, V lost 3 bases, and 4 bases had no gene match. Using immunoSEQ multiplex PCR, the repertoire was profiled, and TCRdb retains in-frame clones only, with some absent. The sample has about 120,000 clones, approximately 92% seen once; the top ten hold less than 0.65%. The chain carries TRBV20-1 and TRBJ1-3; TRBD1 matches at 8 bases. The source material was PBMCs. The TCR originated in an elderly man with head and neck cancer. The CDR3 protein is CSASQGASSGNTIYF. The DNA for the CDR3 is TGCAGTGCTAGTCAGGGGGCTTCCTCTGGAAACACCATATATTTT.